This section outlines one T cell receptor (beta chain) sequence together with its context. The record originates from a study of blood T cell repertoires in COVID-19. Study context: The United States, Italy and Spain supplied acute and convalescent COVID-19 samples. PBMCs, B-cell-depleted T cells, or T cells provided the cDNA or gDNA that made up the material.

In germline, CDR1 is WNHNN, CDR2 SYGVQD (reference sequence). The CDR3 is made up of 13 amino acids. V was clipped by 5 bases and J by 3 bases, with 8 bases between them. Original methodology: By means of reference gene primer amplification, nucleated cell counts were estimated. The repertoire was sequenced with immunoSEQ multiplex PCR; TCRdb's copy has only in-frame clones and lacks some. V and J calls and clone size are given by that table; D and trimming were obtained from the DNA. Altogether about 54,000 clones are present, approximately 80% being singletons, with the ten largest covering about 2.6%.

Sequenced sample: peripheral blood. This sequence joins TRBV10-1 and TRBJ2-1, with D perhaps TRBD1 (5 bases). The sequence came from a man in his fifties or sixties with acute or convalescent COVID-19. This CDR3 reads CASSRRGYNEQFF. The CDR3 bases are TGCGCCAGCAGTAGAAGGGGCTACAATGAGCAGTTCTTC.